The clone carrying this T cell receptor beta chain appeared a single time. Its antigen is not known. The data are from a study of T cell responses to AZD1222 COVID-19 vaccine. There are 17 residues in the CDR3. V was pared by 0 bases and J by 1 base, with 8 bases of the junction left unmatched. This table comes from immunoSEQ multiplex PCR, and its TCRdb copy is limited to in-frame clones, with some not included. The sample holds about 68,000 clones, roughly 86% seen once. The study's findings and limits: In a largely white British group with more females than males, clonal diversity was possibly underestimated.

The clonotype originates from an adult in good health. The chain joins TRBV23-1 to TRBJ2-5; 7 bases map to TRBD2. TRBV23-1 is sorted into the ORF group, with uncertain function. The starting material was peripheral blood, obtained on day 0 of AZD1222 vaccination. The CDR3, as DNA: TGCGCCAGCAGTCAATCTTTTGGTCTAGCGGTCCAAGAGACCCAGTACTTC. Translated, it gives CASSQSFGLAVQETQYF.